This T cell receptor (beta chain) was profiled in a study of radiation and T cells in renal cell carcinoma. This sample's treatment: 15 Gy SBRT to primary tumor, nephrectomy 4 weeks later. Nephrectomy followed 15 Gy stereotactic body radiation by 4 weeks. The protocol was immunoSEQ multiplex PCR, while the TCRdb copy is restricted to in-frame clones and leaves out a portion. The table lists about 18,000 clones, about 50% of them singletons. V was trimmed by 4 bases and J by 4 bases, leaving 17 bases between them. The length of the CDR3 is 15 residues. The germline gives CDR1 MGHRA, CDR2 YSYEKL. This clone was observed a few times. Its antigen is unidentified. Findings and caveats of the study: Compared with controls, irradiated tumors had more, larger dominant CDR3 motifs. In nephrectomy-only tumors, top 100 clonotypes averaged roughly 45%, versus around 50% irradiated.

The clonotype comes from a man in his forties or fifties with renal cell carcinoma. Sequencing was performed on tumor tissue, taken from a patient whose treatment included radiotherapy and nephrectomy. This rearrangement joins TRBV4-1 to TRBJ2-7; D is undetermined. CDR3 bases: TGCGCCAGCAGCCTACGACTCGTGGGGATTTACGAGCAGTACTTC. Its protein is CASSLRLVGIYEQYF.